Sequencing of this T cell receptor beta chain was carried out in a study of blood T cell repertoires in COVID-19. The wider study: Samples representing acute and convalescent COVID-19 were sourced from the United States, Italy and Spain. T cells, B-cell-depleted T cells, or PBMCs provided the cDNA or gDNA that served as material.

In the original workflow: Nucleated cell counts were estimated from reference gene primer amplification. TCRdb's copy holds only in-frame clones and misses some; the assay was immunoSEQ multiplex PCR. V and J calls and clone size come straight from that table; D and trimming were deduced from the DNA. Among 26,000 or so clones listed, under 85% were seen once. V trimming: 3 bases; J trimming: 0 bases; junction bases outside the gene matches: 5. Germline CDR1 is ENHRY and CDR2 is SYGVKD. The CDR3 is 16 amino acids. The sequenced sample was peripheral blood. The receptor was isolated from a man aged 70-80 years with acute or convalescent COVID-19. The V and J genes are TRBV10-3 and TRBJ1-3; 7 nucleotides match TRBD1. CDR3 sequence reads: CAISDPGQSSGNTIYF. Here the CDR3 DNA reads TGTGCCATCAGTGACCCGGGACAGAGCTCTGGAAACACCATATATTTT.